Listed below are T cell receptor beta chains from one sample, sequenced in a study of blood T cell repertoires in COVID-19. Libraries were prepared by immunoSEQ multiplex PCR; TCRdb keeps only in-frame clonotypes and omits some of them. Of approximately 210,000 clones in the sample, more than 85% are singletons; the top ten hold around 0.72%. The source material was peripheral blood. The receptors stem from a man in his forties or fifties with acute or convalescent COVID-19. Each CDR3 is given with its conserved first and last residue. Each record gives: clone size, D gene, J gene, V gene, CDR3 length, CDR3 DNA, CDR3 protein. The D gene is left open where the match is weak. Size is stated for part of the rows, as once, few or many counts, or as a class when the clone is expanded.

clone_size: -
d_call: TRBD1
j_call: TRBJ2-7
v_call: TRBV5-5
cdr3_length: 16
cdr3_nt: TGTGCCAGCAGCCGGGGACAGCTGCAGGGCTTACACGAGCAGTACTTC
cdr3_aa: CASSRGQLQGLHEQYF

clone_size: -
d_call: TRBD2
j_call: TRBJ2-2
v_call: TRBV9
cdr3_length: 18
cdr3_nt: TGTGCCAGCAGCGTAAGAGAGATGCGGGGGGGCCTCGCCGGGGAGCTGTTTTTT
cdr3_aa: CASSVREMRGGLAGELFF

clone_size: -
d_call: -
j_call: TRBJ1-2
v_call: TRBV5-4
cdr3_length: 18
cdr3_nt: TGTGCCAGCAGCCGCAGGGGCCCAGAGCCCTCAGCTAACTATGGCTACACCTTC
cdr3_aa: CASSRRGPEPSANYGYTF

clone_size: -
d_call: -
j_call: TRBJ1-4
v_call: TRBV3-1/TRBV3-2
cdr3_length: 16
cdr3_nt: TGTGCCAGCAGCCAAGAGGGGGGGGCGCATCCGGAAAAACTGTTTTTT
cdr3_aa: CASSQEGGAHPEKLFF

clone_size: -
d_call: -
j_call: TRBJ1-1
v_call: TRBV13
cdr3_length: 12
cdr3_nt: TGTGCCAGCAGCCCAGAGGTGACTGAAGCTTTCTTT
cdr3_aa: CASSPEVTEAFF

clone_size: -
d_call: TRBD2
j_call: TRBJ2-5
v_call: TRBV3-1/TRBV3-2
cdr3_length: 14
cdr3_nt: TGTGCCAGCAGCACCCTAGCGGGGGTAGAGACCCAGTACTTC
cdr3_aa: CASSTLAGVETQYF

clone_size: -
d_call: TRBD1
j_call: TRBJ2-3
v_call: TRBV6-1
cdr3_length: 18
cdr3_nt: TGTGCCAGCAGTGAAGGGACAGGGGGCCGGGTGTACACAGATACGCAGTATTTT
cdr3_aa: CASSEGTGGRVYTDTQYF

clone_size: few
d_call: TRBD1
j_call: TRBJ2-1
v_call: TRBV7-3
cdr3_length: 21
cdr3_nt: TGTGCCAGCAGCTTAACGTTCCCGCACCGGGACAGGGTCAGCTCCTACAATGAGCAGTTCTTC
cdr3_aa: CASSLTFPHRDRVSSYNEQFF

clone_size: -
d_call: TRBD1
j_call: TRBJ1-5
v_call: TRBV19
cdr3_length: 14
cdr3_nt: TGTGCCAGTAGTATCTCGGACAGGACCGAGCCCCAGCATTTT
cdr3_aa: CASSISDRTEPQHF

clone_size: -
d_call: -
j_call: TRBJ2-1
v_call: TRBV11-2
cdr3_length: 14
cdr3_nt: TGTGCCAGCAGCGAAATAGATAACTACAATGAGCAGTTCTTC
cdr3_aa: CASSEIDNYNEQFF

clone_size: -
d_call: -
j_call: TRBJ1-4
v_call: TRBV2
cdr3_length: 16
cdr3_nt: TGTGCCAGCAGCCCCTTTGACCACTCGGGAGGTGAAAAACTGTTTTTT
cdr3_aa: CASSPFDHSGGEKLFF

clone_size: -
d_call: -
j_call: TRBJ1-4
v_call: TRBV19
cdr3_length: 14
cdr3_nt: TGTGCCAGTAGTTTCAGGGAGGTTAATGAAAAACTGTTTTTT
cdr3_aa: CASSFREVNEKLFF

clone_size: -
d_call: -
j_call: TRBJ1-1
v_call: TRBV2
cdr3_length: 14
cdr3_nt: TGTGCCAGCACCATGTCCTCGGCGGTCACTGAAGCTTTCTTT
cdr3_aa: CASTMSSAVTEAFF

clone_size: -
d_call: TRBD1
j_call: TRBJ2-3
v_call: TRBV28
cdr3_length: 15
cdr3_nt: TGTGCCAGCAGTTTGGGGACAGGGGACGCAGATACGCAGTATTTT
cdr3_aa: CASSLGTGDADTQYF

clone_size: -
d_call: -
j_call: TRBJ2-2
v_call: TRBV5-6
cdr3_length: 15
cdr3_nt: TGTGCCAGCAGCTTCGGCGGGAATCCCACCGGGGAGCTGTTTTTT
cdr3_aa: CASSFGGNPTGELFF

clone_size: -
d_call: -
j_call: TRBJ1-5
v_call: TRBV5-1
cdr3_length: 14
cdr3_nt: TGCGCCAGCAGCCCTGGACTGGACGATCAGCCCCAGCATTTT
cdr3_aa: CASSPGLDDQPQHF

clone_size: -
d_call: -
j_call: TRBJ1-2
v_call: TRBV28
cdr3_length: 11
cdr3_nt: TGTGCCAGCAGCCTCCTATATGGCTACACCTTC
cdr3_aa: CASSLLYGYTF

clone_size: once
d_call: TRBD1
j_call: TRBJ2-3
v_call: TRBV2
cdr3_length: 16
cdr3_nt: TGTGCCAGCAGTCCTAATCCGACAGGGGTAACAGATACGCAGTATTTT
cdr3_aa: CASSPNPTGVTDTQYF

clone_size: -
d_call: TRBD1
j_call: TRBJ1-5
v_call: TRBV4-1
cdr3_length: 17
cdr3_nt: TGCGCCAGCAGCCAAGGACAGGGTAAGGGCAGCAATCAGCCCCAGCATTTT
cdr3_aa: CASSQGQGKGSNQPQHF

clone_size: -
d_call: -
j_call: TRBJ1-5
v_call: TRBV11-2
cdr3_length: 16
cdr3_nt: TGTGCCAGCAGCTTAGGGTCAGGGGTTCGGGGTCAGCCCCAGCATTTT
cdr3_aa: CASSLGSGVRGQPQHF

clone_size: -
d_call: -
j_call: TRBJ2-3
v_call: TRBV11-3
cdr3_length: 14
cdr3_nt: TGTGCCAGCAGCTCCTCCGGGACTACAGATACGCAGTATTTT
cdr3_aa: CASSSSGTTDTQYF

clone_size: few
d_call: TRBD1
j_call: TRBJ1-5
v_call: TRBV7-2
cdr3_length: 15
cdr3_nt: TGTGCCAGCAGCTCAAGGGGGACAGTAGAGCAGCCCCAGCATTTT
cdr3_aa: CASSSRGTVEQPQHF

clone_size: -
d_call: -
j_call: TRBJ1-3
v_call: TRBV9
cdr3_length: 15
cdr3_nt: TGTGCCAGCAGCGTAGAGGAGGGTTCAGGAAACACCATATATTTT
cdr3_aa: CASSVEEGSGNTIYF

clone_size: -
d_call: TRBD2
j_call: TRBJ2-7
v_call: TRBV11-2
cdr3_length: 17
cdr3_nt: TGTGCCAGCAGTTTTGACGGACTAGCCGATAAATCCTACGAGCAGTACTTC
cdr3_aa: CASSFDGLADKSYEQYF

clone_size: -
d_call: TRBD1
j_call: TRBJ2-5
v_call: TRBV5-1
cdr3_length: 16
cdr3_nt: TGCGCCAGCAGCTTAACCGGGACAGGGGGGGAAGAGACCCAGTACTTC
cdr3_aa: CASSLTGTGGEETQYF

clone_size: -
d_call: -
j_call: TRBJ1-1
v_call: TRBV29-1
cdr3_length: 13
cdr3_nt: TGCAGCGTTGAATCTGGGCTGAACACTGAAGCTTTCTTT
cdr3_aa: CSVESGLNTEAFF

clone_size: -
d_call: -
j_call: TRBJ2-5
v_call: TRBV19
cdr3_length: 14
cdr3_nt: TGTACCAGTAGTCTCGTTCATCACATACAGACCCAGTACTTC
cdr3_aa: CTSSLVHHIQTQYF

clone_size: once
d_call: TRBD1
j_call: TRBJ1-1
v_call: TRBV18
cdr3_length: 13
cdr3_nt: TGTGCCAGCTCAACAGGACAGGAATATGAAGCTTTCTTT
cdr3_aa: CASSTGQEYEAFF

clone_size: -
d_call: -
j_call: TRBJ2-3
v_call: TRBV6-5
cdr3_length: 14
cdr3_nt: TGTGCCACTCGGCTGCGGGGTAGTACAGATACGCAGTATTTT
cdr3_aa: CATRLRGSTDTQYF

clone_size: -
d_call: -
j_call: TRBJ2-1
v_call: TRBV10-1
cdr3_length: 15
cdr3_nt: TGCGCCAGCAGTGCCGAGGAAAGTCTCCCCGGTGAGCAGTTCTTC
cdr3_aa: CASSAEESLPGEQFF

clone_size: -
d_call: -
j_call: TRBJ1-2
v_call: TRBV7-8
cdr3_length: 15
cdr3_nt: TGTGCCAGCAGCTTAGGAGCACAGGGTCGTTTAGGCTACACCTTC
cdr3_aa: CASSLGAQGRLGYTF

clone_size: -
d_call: -
j_call: TRBJ2-6
v_call: TRBV18
cdr3_length: 14
cdr3_nt: TGTGCCAGCTCGACAAGCTCTGGGGCCAACGTCCTGACTTTC
cdr3_aa: CASSTSSGANVLTF

clone_size: -
d_call: -
j_call: TRBJ2-1
v_call: TRBV7-5
cdr3_length: 15
cdr3_nt: TGTGTCAGAAGCTTAGATTCGCGGGGGGACAATGAGCAGTTCTTC
cdr3_aa: CVRSLDSRGDNEQFF

clone_size: -
d_call: TRBD2
j_call: TRBJ2-1
v_call: TRBV6-2/TRBV6-3
cdr3_length: 16
cdr3_nt: TGTGCCAGCAGTCGCCCCTCTAGCGGGCCCCACAATGAGCAGTTCTTC
cdr3_aa: CASSRPSSGPHNEQFF

clone_size: once
d_call: TRBD1
j_call: TRBJ1-2
v_call: TRBV30
cdr3_length: 14
cdr3_nt: TGTGCCTGGAGCATAACAGGGGCTAACTATGGCTACACCTTC
cdr3_aa: CAWSITGANYGYTF

clone_size: -
d_call: TRBD1
j_call: TRBJ2-7
v_call: TRBV29-1
cdr3_length: 13
cdr3_nt: TGCAGCGTTTTGACAGGGGGCCCCTACGAGCAGTACTTC
cdr3_aa: CSVLTGGPYEQYF

clone_size: -
d_call: -
j_call: TRBJ2-7
v_call: TRBV7-2
cdr3_length: 11
cdr3_nt: TGTGCCAGCAGCCCCTACTACGAGCAGTACTTC
cdr3_aa: CASSPYYEQYF

clone_size: -
d_call: -
j_call: TRBJ1-2
v_call: TRBV5-6
cdr3_length: 15
cdr3_nt: TGTGCCAGCAGCCATATTCAGGACATCTTCTATGGCTACACCTTC
cdr3_aa: CASSHIQDIFYGYTF

clone_size: -
d_call: -
j_call: TRBJ2-1
v_call: TRBV6-2/TRBV6-3
cdr3_length: 16
cdr3_nt: TGTGCCAGCAGCCGTGGGTGGACTAACCTGGACAATGAGCAGTTCTTC
cdr3_aa: CASSRGWTNLDNEQFF

clone_size: -
d_call: TRBD1
j_call: TRBJ2-2
v_call: TRBV6-5
cdr3_length: 15
cdr3_nt: TGTGCCAGCAGTTACTTTGCAGGGGGCACCGGGGAGCTGTTTTTT
cdr3_aa: CASSYFAGGTGELFF

clone_size: -
d_call: -
j_call: TRBJ1-1
v_call: TRBV19
cdr3_length: 13
cdr3_nt: TGTGCCAGTAGCCCAGGACCCGTCGGGAGAGCTTTCTTT
cdr3_aa: CASSPGPVGRAFF

clone_size: -
d_call: -
j_call: TRBJ2-7
v_call: TRBV27
cdr3_length: 13
cdr3_nt: TGTGCCAGCAGTTTTCAGGGCTCCTACGAGCAGTACTTC
cdr3_aa: CASSFQGSYEQYF

clone_size: -
d_call: -
j_call: TRBJ2-7
v_call: TRBV5-1
cdr3_length: 13
cdr3_nt: TGCGCCAGCAGCCCAAGGGGCCCGGGCGAGCAGTACTTC
cdr3_aa: CASSPRGPGEQYF

clone_size: -
d_call: -
j_call: TRBJ1-2
v_call: TRBV18
cdr3_length: 13
cdr3_nt: TGTGCCAGCTCCCCCGACAGGAACTATGGCTACACCTTC
cdr3_aa: CASSPDRNYGYTF

clone_size: -
d_call: TRBD1
j_call: TRBJ2-2
v_call: TRBV6-6
cdr3_length: 16
cdr3_nt: TGTGCCAGCAGTCCCGTAGGGACAGCGAACACCGGGGAGCTGTTTTTT
cdr3_aa: CASSPVGTANTGELFF

clone_size: -
d_call: -
j_call: TRBJ1-4
v_call: TRBV15
cdr3_length: 15
cdr3_nt: TGTGCCACCAGCAGAGAGAGGCAGGGTAATGAAAAACTGTTTTTT
cdr3_aa: CATSRERQGNEKLFF

clone_size: -
d_call: -
j_call: TRBJ2-7
v_call: TRBV5-5
cdr3_length: 12
cdr3_nt: TGTGCCAGCAGCCCTGGACAGTACGAGCAGTACTTC
cdr3_aa: CASSPGQYEQYF

clone_size: -
d_call: -
j_call: TRBJ1-2
v_call: TRBV13
cdr3_length: 14
cdr3_nt: TGTGCCAGCAGCTTAAGTGAGGGCAGCTATGGCTACACCTTC
cdr3_aa: CASSLSEGSYGYTF

clone_size: once
d_call: -
j_call: TRBJ1-2
v_call: TRBV7-9
cdr3_length: 13
cdr3_nt: TGTGCCAGCAGCCCAGGCGACCTCTATGGCTACACCTTC
cdr3_aa: CASSPGDLYGYTF

clone_size: -
d_call: -
j_call: TRBJ2-7
v_call: TRBV4-1
cdr3_length: 13
cdr3_nt: TGCGCCAGCAGCCAATATGACAGCTACGAGCAGTACTTC
cdr3_aa: CASSQYDSYEQYF

clone_size: -
d_call: TRBD1
j_call: TRBJ1-2
v_call: TRBV9
cdr3_length: 13
cdr3_nt: TGTGCCAGCAGCTCTCGGACAGGGAATGGCTACACCTTC
cdr3_aa: CASSSRTGNGYTF

clone_size: -
d_call: -
j_call: TRBJ1-2
v_call: TRBV5-1
cdr3_length: 15
cdr3_nt: TGCGCCAGCGCCCTAGGGCAGAACTGGGTGAGCAAGAGGGCCTTC
cdr3_aa: CASALGQNWVSKRAF

clone_size: once
d_call: -
j_call: TRBJ1-1
v_call: TRBV19
cdr3_length: 14
cdr3_nt: TGTGCCAGTAGTATGAATCAGGGTTCCACTGAAGCTTTCTTT
cdr3_aa: CASSMNQGSTEAFF

clone_size: -
d_call: -
j_call: TRBJ1-2
v_call: TRBV30
cdr3_length: 13
cdr3_nt: TGTGCCTGGACTCCGGACTTTAACTATGGCTACACCTTC
cdr3_aa: CAWTPDFNYGYTF

clone_size: once
d_call: -
j_call: TRBJ1-2
v_call: TRBV6-1
cdr3_length: 19
cdr3_nt: TGTGCCAGCAGTGAAGCGCTGGGGGCCGCCCAGCCTCCCTACTATGGCTACACCTTC
cdr3_aa: CASSEALGAAQPPYYGYTF

clone_size: -
d_call: -
j_call: TRBJ2-6
v_call: TRBV5-1
cdr3_length: 14
cdr3_nt: TGCGCCAGCAGCTTACAGGCAGGGGCCAACGTCCTGACTTTC
cdr3_aa: CASSLQAGANVLTF

clone_size: -
d_call: -
j_call: TRBJ1-6
v_call: TRBV25-1
cdr3_length: 14
cdr3_nt: TGTGCCAGCGGCAAGGGGCCCTATAATTCACCCCTCCACTTT
cdr3_aa: CASGKGPYNSPLHF

clone_size: -
d_call: -
j_call: TRBJ1-2
v_call: TRBV12-3/TRBV12-4
cdr3_length: 13
cdr3_nt: TGTGCCAGCAGTTTAGCGCTTGGCAGTGACTACACCTTC
cdr3_aa: CASSLALGSDYTF

clone_size: -
d_call: -
j_call: TRBJ1-2
v_call: TRBV3-1/TRBV3-2
cdr3_length: 16
cdr3_nt: TGTGCCAGCAGCCAATCCCCGCTGGGGCGTGGGGGCGGCTACACCTTC
cdr3_aa: CASSQSPLGRGGGYTF

clone_size: -
d_call: -
j_call: TRBJ1-3
v_call: TRBV30
cdr3_length: 12
cdr3_nt: TGTGCCTGGTCACGGACAGGAAACACCATATATTTT
cdr3_aa: CAWSRTGNTIYF